The clone carrying this T cell receptor (beta chain) was seen a handful of times. The data belong to a study of T-cell memory formation after mild COVID-19. About the research overall: Largely donor-specific TCR clusters were found.

Germline loops: CDR1 SGHNT, CDR2 YYREEE (reference sequence). Trimming removed 4 bases from V and 6 bases from J, with 17 bases in between. This CDR3 has 15 residues. TCRdb analysed the 5' RACE reads with MiXCR anew, one entry per CDR3 protein. The sample contains 250,000 to 350,000 distinct CDR3 sequences, 15% to 20% of which appear only once. V and J are TRBV5-4 and TRBJ2-4, with D tentatively TRBD1 (6 bases). The sequence was collected from a man aged 18 to 35 who had mild COVID-19 (a few samples of this study predate the infection). Cell type and time point are not known. Specimen: PBMCs or a T cell subset sorted from them (not recorded which). The DNA of the CDR3 is TGTGCCAGCAGCGAGGGACATCCCTCGGGAAACATTCAGTACTTC. It specifies CASSEGHPSGNIQYF.